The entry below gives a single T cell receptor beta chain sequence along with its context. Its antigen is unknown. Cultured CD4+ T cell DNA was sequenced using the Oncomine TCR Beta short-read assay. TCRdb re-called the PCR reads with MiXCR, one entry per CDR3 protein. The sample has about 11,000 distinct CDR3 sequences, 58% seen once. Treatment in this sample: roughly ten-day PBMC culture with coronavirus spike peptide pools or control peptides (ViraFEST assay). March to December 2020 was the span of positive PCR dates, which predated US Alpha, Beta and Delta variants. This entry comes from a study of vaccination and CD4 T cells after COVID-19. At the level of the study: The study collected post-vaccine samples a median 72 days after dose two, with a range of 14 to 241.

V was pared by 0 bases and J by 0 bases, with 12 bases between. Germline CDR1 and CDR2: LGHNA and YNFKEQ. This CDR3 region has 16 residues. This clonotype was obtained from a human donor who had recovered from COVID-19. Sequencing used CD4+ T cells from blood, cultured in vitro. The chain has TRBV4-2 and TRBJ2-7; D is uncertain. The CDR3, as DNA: TGTGCCAGCAGCCAAGAGTACAGCGAGCCCTCCTACGAGCAGTACTTC. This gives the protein CASSQEYSEPSYEQYF.